The 20 T cell receptor beta chains below come from one sample, sequenced in a study of CD8+CD57+ T cells in acquired aplastic anemia. Genomic DNA templated the TCR beta VDJ and CDR3 profiling. TCRdb independently ran MiXCR on the reads; one entry per CDR3 protein. The table lists some 170,000 distinct CDR3 sequences, less than 60% of them singletons. Sequencing involved patients with CD8+CD57+ cell expansion previously shown by flow cytometry. The sequenced material came from sorted CD4+, CD8+, or CD8+CD57+ T cells (not recorded which) from PBMCs. The receptors shown here come from a human donor with aplastic anemia.

The table lists this clonotype with a count of one. Given a much more abundant clone one base away, this may be a read error. This sequence joins TRBV12-1 and TRBJ2-7; the table's D gene call, TRBD2, was not cross checked with the DNA. TRBV12-1 is assigned pseudogene status. There are 12 residues in the CDR3. This chain's CDR3 is CASSPDWREQYF. Written as DNA, the CDR3 is TGTGCCAGCAGCCCGGACTGGCGGGAGCAGTACTTC.

This clonotype has a single count. The V call is TRBV5-5, the J call TRBJ2-1, with D unclear. V lost 4 bases and J 4 bases, leaving 9 bases between the germline ends. This CDR3 region has 13 residues. The germline gives CDR1 SGHKS, CDR2 YYEKEE (reference sequence). In nucleotides, the CDR3 is TGTGCCAGCAGCGACAAGCTATACAATGAGCAGTTCTTC. Translating it yields CASSDKLYNEQFF.

Ten or more counts support this clonotype. The J gene is TRBJ2-5, the V gene TRBV5-1; D remains unclear. Germline lookup yields CDR1 SGHRS and CDR2 YFSETQ. The CDR3 is 15 residues long. Trimming left V 5 bases short and J 5 bases short, with 19 bases between. The CDR3 protein is CASSLTNLGGETQYF. The CDR3 nucleotides read TGCGCCAGCAGTTTGACGAACTTAGGTGGGGAGACCCAGTACTTC.

This clonotype was picked up one time. The V gene is TRBV10-3, the J gene TRBJ2-3; possibly TRBD2 for D (6 bases). The V and J ends lost 10 bases and 0 bases respectively, with 14 bases between them. Germline V gene data show CDR1 as ENHRY and CDR2 as SYGVKD. The CDR3 extends over 14 amino acids. This CDR3 reads CASTSRSSTDTQYF. The DNA for the CDR3 is TGTGCCAGTACTAGCCGATCTAGCACAGATACGCAGTATTTT.

This clonotype was recorded at least ten times. V is TRBV20-1 and J is TRBJ1-5; 8 positions agree with TRBD1. The trim removed 7 bases at V and 4 bases at J, leaving 12 bases unmatched. The CDR3 spans 15 residues. CDR1 DFQATT and CDR2 SNEGSKA come from the germline V gene (reference sequence). CDR3 sequence reads: CSVATGTGNNQPQHF. CDR3 sequence (DNA): TGCAGTGTTGCAACCGGGACAGGTAATAATCAGCCCCAGCATTTT.

This clonotype was found once. The rearrangement joins TRBV7-9 to TRBJ1-1; a weak D match, TRBD1 (6 bases). Per germline, CDR1 SEHNR and CDR2 FQNEAQ (reference sequence). V was shortened by 1 base and J by 8 bases, with 8 bases between the two germline ends. The CDR3 consists of 12 residues. CDR3 sequence reads: CASSLEGGEAFF. CDR3 nucleotide sequence: TGTGCCAGCAGCTTAGAAGGGGGGGAAGCTTTCTTT.

This clonotype has only one observation. This rearrangement joins TRBV20-1 to TRBJ2-1; D tentatively fits TRBD1 or TRBD2 (5 bases each). The germline V gene has CDR1 DFQATT and CDR2 SNEGSKA (reference sequence). CDR3 length: 15 amino acids. Between the trimmed V and J ends, which lost 5 bases and 1 base, there was a span of 15 bases. DNA of the CDR3: TGCAGTGCTGGGACCGGGACGAGATCCTACAATGAGCAGTTCTTC. It is translated as CSAGTGTRSYNEQFF.

The rearrangement joins TRBV5-4 to TRBJ2-7; D unclear. V dropped 6 bases and J dropped 7 bases, with 17 bases sitting between them. Germline assignment: CDR1 SGHNT and CDR2 YYREEE (reference sequence). The CDR3 has 13 residues. In DNA, the CDR3 is TGTGCCAGCACCGGCCTTGGGGTGGGTGAGCAGTACTTC. It specifies CASTGLGVGEQYF.

The gene calls are TRBV24-1 and TRBJ2-2; TRBD1 matches 7 bases. Looked up from germline, CDR1 is KGHDR and CDR2 is SFDVKD. The CDR3 loop spans 13 amino acids. V lost 4 bases to trimming and J lost 7 bases; unmatched junction nucleotides: 2. The chain's CDR3 is CATSDPGGGELFF. In DNA form, the CDR3 reads TGTGCCACCAGTGACCCAGGGGGCGGGGAGCTGTTTTTT.

A few counts support this clonotype. The V gene is TRBV20-1, the J gene TRBJ1-6; D possibly corresponds to TRBD1 (5 bases). The CDR3 runs 15 residues. The germline V gene encodes CDR1 DFQATT and CDR2 SNEGSKA (reference sequence). Trimming stripped 6 bases from V and 5 bases from J, with 17 bases between. The CDR3 nucleotides are TGCAGTGCCTCCCTGCCAGGGCCCAATAATTCACCCCTCCACTTT. This codes for CSASLPGPNNSPLHF.

V is TRBV7-6 and J is TRBJ1-5, with no clear D. The CDR3 is 15 residues long. Germline CDR1 is SGHVS and CDR2 is FNYEAQ. The V gene lost 0 bases and the J gene lost 10 bases, with 16 bases spanning the gap. The CDR3 is CASSLAEGLDLPQHF. The DNA for the CDR3 is TGTGCCAGCAGCTTAGCAGAGGGCCTAGATCTTCCCCAGCATTTT.

V usage is TRBV7-8 and J usage is TRBJ1-1; maybe TRBD1 (5 bases). V gave up 7 bases and J gave up 5 bases, with 17 bases separating them. The CDR3 covers 14 residues. Germline CDR1 and CDR2: SGHVS and FQNEAQ. The CDR3 protein is CASTQTAFGTEAFF. CDR3 nucleotides: TGTGCCAGCACACAGACAGCTTTCGGAACTGAAGCTTTCTTT.

At least ten counts were recorded for this clonotype. The chain has TRBV11-3 and TRBJ2-5; 9 nucleotides line up with TRBD1. V dropped 1 base and J dropped 5; count of bases not matched to a gene: 5. Germline CDR1 reads SGHNT; CDR2 reads YENEEA. The CDR3 length is 15 residues. This chain's CDR3 is CASSLATGGRETQYF. In DNA, the CDR3 is TGTGCCAGCAGCTTAGCCACAGGGGGCCGGGAGACCCAGTACTTC. The entire variable domain, with the rest obtained from reference TRBV11-3 and TRBJ2-5, is as follows: EAGVVQSPRYKIIEKKQPVAFWCNPISGHNTLYWYLQNLGQGPELLIRYENEEAVDDSQLPKDRFSAERLKGVDSTLKIQPAELGDSAVYLCASSLATGGRETQYFGPGTRLLVL.

The chain recombines TRBV24-1 with TRBJ2-2, with D hard to call. The V gene lost 4 bases and the J gene lost 6 bases, with 14 bases spanning the gap. Germline CDR1 KGHDR, CDR2 SFDVKD. This CDR3 has 15 residues. The CDR3 protein is CATSDPAVKAGELFF. In nucleotides, the CDR3 is TGTGCCACCAGTGACCCGGCAGTCAAGGCCGGGGAGCTGTTTTTT.

V gene TRBV5-1 combines with J gene TRBJ1-2, with TRBD1 matching over 7 bases. Trimming at V came to 7 bases and at J to 7 bases, leaving 13 bases not matched to a gene. The CDR3 spans 14 residues. Germline values: CDR1 SGHRS, CDR2 YFSETQ. Here the CDR3 DNA reads TGCGCCAGCGCGGCGGCAGGGGGTAGAGGTGGCTACACCTTC. It encodes CASAAAGGRGGYTF. The variable domain in full, completed from reference TRBV5-1 and TRBJ1-2, reads KAGVTQTPRYLIKTRGQQVTLSCSPISGHRSVSWYQQTPGQGLQFLFEYFSETQRNKGNFPGRFSGRQFSNSRSEMNVSTLELGDSALYLCASAAAGGRGGYTFGSGTRLTVV.

The sample holds many counts of this clonotype. This chain joins TRBV10-3 and TRBJ1-2; D remains ambiguous. CDR3 length: 13 amino acids. Germline CDR1 ENHRY, CDR2 SYGVKD. V lost 11 bases and J lost 0, with 13 bases in between. In nucleotides, the CDR3 is TGTGCCGTCCAAGCACCGACTAACTATGGCTACACCTTC. It translates to CAVQAPTNYGYTF.

Comment on this clonotype: One end of the junction varies from germline; a read error may be responsible. The chain carries TRBV3-1 and TRBJ2-7; D possibly matches TRBD1 or TRBD2 (5 bases each). Germline CDR1 is LGHDT and CDR2 is YNNKEL (reference sequence). The length of the CDR3 is 13 residues. CDR3 nucleotide sequence: TGTGCCAGCAGCCACGGGGCCCCCTACGGGCAGTACTTC. Its translation is CASSHGAPYGQYF.

The chain employs TRBV5-8 and TRBJ1-1; D unclear. Germline V gene sequence: CDR1 SGHTS, CDR2 YDEGEE. The CDR3 has 12 amino acids. Trimming left V 0 bases short and J 11 bases short, with 11 bases between. CDR3 loop: CASSLGGDEAFF. In DNA, the CDR3 is TGTGCCAGCAGCTTGGGGGGAGACGAGGCTTTCTTT.

In this sample, this clonotype turned up many times. The chain has TRBV5-1 and TRBJ2-7; the D gene is possibly TRBD2 (6 bases). This CDR3 region has 14 residues. The V gene's germline CDR1 is SGHRS and CDR2 YFSETQ. V was pared by 0 bases and J by 5 bases, with 12 bases between. As DNA, the CDR3 is TGCGCCAGCAGCTTGGATGGGGGGTTCGACGAGCAGTACTTC. Amino acids: CASSLDGGFDEQYF.

In the case of this clonotype: One end of the junction does not line up with germline, which may come from a read error. The chain combines TRBV20-1 with TRBJ2-7, with 10 bases aligning to TRBD2. The CDR3 consists of 14 residues. Germline assignment: CDR1 DFQATT and CDR2 SNEGSKA (reference sequence). CDR3 nucleotide sequence: TGCAGTGCGGTTATTAGCGGGGGGATCTACGGGCAGTACTTC. This codes for CSAVISGGIYGQYF.